What follows is one T cell receptor (beta chain) and its context. The CDR3 loop spans 15 amino acids. V was pared by 3 bases and J by 5 bases, with 12 bases of the junction left unmatched. Germline V gene sequence: CDR1 GTSNPN, CDR2 SVGIG (reference sequence). Profiled with immunoSEQ multiplex PCR; TCRdb holds only in-frame clones, not every one. The sample holds about 3,100 clones, roughly 90% seen once. This record comes from a study of chemoradiotherapy in HPV16-positive cancers. Sequenced material: tumor tissue, taken from a patient who underwent chemoradiotherapy. This sequence originates from a human donor with HPV-associated anogenital cancer. This chain links TRBV30 with TRBJ1-1; 7 bases map to TRBD1. CDR3 region: CAWRGQGGLKTEAFF. In nucleotides, the CDR3 is TGTGCCTGGAGGGGGCAGGGGGGGTTAAAGACTGAAGCTTTCTTT. The full variable domain, rest sourced from reference TRBV30 and TRBJ1-1, is SQTIHQWPATLVQPVGSPLSLECTVEGTSNPNLYWYRQAAGRGLQLLFYSVGIGQISSEVPQNLSASRPQDRQFILSSKKLLLSDSGFYLCAWRGQGGLKTEAFFGQGTRLTVV.